This T cell receptor beta chain was observed in a study of T cells in Graves' hyperthyroidism and ophthalmopathy. About this clonotype itself: The antigen remains undetermined.

It was RNA transcripts that yielded the amplified TCR beta CDR3 regions. The HTBI primer set drove a first-round RT-PCR of the TCR CDR3. TCRdb reprocessed the multiplex PCR reads with MiXCR, giving one entry per CDR3 protein. The sample holds roughly 500,000 distinct CDR3 sequences, more than 11% seen once. Whole-study findings and limits: A 13 V-J model separated ophthalmopathy from stable hyperthyroidism. Most clonotypes expanded in the thyroid (above 0.001) were also present in blood.

The CDR3 covers 16 residues. In germline, CDR1 is MNHEY, CDR2 SVGAGI. Losses at the gene ends were 4 bases for V and 1 base for J; bases not matched to a gene: 6. Uncontrolled infection, other autoimmune disease, pregnancy or lactation excluded patients. Diagnosis rested on symptoms, serum thyroxine and TRAb, thyroid ultrasound, and orbital computed tomography. The V and J genes are TRBV6-5 and TRBJ2-5; 10 bases are shared with TRBD1. The TCR was taken from a woman in her 30s with Graves' hyperthyroidism that later progressed to Graves' ophthalmopathy. Sequencing was carried out using blood. The CDR3 region is CASSSDRGKFQETQYF. CDR3 bases: TGTGCCAGCAGTTCGGACAGGGGGAAGTTCCAAGAGACCCAGTACTTC.